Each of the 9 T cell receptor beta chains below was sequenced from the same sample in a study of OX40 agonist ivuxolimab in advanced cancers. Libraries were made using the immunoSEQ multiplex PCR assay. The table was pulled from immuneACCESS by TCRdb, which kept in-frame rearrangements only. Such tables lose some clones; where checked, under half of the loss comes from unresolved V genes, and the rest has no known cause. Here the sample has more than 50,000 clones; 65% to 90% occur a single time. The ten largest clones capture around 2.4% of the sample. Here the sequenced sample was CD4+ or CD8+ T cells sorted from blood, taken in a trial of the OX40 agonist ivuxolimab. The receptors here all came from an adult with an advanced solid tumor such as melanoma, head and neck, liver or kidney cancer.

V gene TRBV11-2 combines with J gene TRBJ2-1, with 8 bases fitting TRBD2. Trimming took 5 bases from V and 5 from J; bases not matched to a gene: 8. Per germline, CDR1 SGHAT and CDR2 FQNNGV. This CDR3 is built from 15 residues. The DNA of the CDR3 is TGTGCCAGCAGCCGCCCACTAGCGGAGAACAATGAGCAGTTCTTC. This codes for CASSRPLAENNEQFF.

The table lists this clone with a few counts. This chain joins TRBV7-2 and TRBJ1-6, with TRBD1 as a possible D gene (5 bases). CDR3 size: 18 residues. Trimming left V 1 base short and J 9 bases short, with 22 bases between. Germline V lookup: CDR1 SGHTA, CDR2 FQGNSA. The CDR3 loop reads CASSLVAGMGGASSPLHF. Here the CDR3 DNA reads TGTGCCAGCAGCTTAGTAGCCGGGATGGGAGGGGCGAGTTCACCCCTCCACTTT.

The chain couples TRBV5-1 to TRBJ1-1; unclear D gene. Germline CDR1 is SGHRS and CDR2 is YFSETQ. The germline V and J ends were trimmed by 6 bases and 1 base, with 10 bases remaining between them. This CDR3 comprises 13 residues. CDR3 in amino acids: CASNNRENTEAFF. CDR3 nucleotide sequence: TGCGCCAGCAACAACCGGGAGAACACTGAAGCTTTCTTT.

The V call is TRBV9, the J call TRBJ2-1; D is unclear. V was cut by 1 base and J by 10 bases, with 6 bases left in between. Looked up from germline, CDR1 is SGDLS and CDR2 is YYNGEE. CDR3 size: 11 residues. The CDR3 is CASSVRPEQFF. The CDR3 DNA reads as TGTGCCAGCAGCGTACGTCCAGAGCAGTTCTTC.

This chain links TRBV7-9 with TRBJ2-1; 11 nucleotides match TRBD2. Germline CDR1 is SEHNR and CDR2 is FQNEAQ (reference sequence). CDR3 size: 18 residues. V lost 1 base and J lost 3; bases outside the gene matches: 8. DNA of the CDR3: TGTGCCAGCAGCTTAGTAATAGGGCTAGCGGGGGGCTACAATGAGCAGTTCTTC. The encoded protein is CASSLVIGLAGGYNEQFF. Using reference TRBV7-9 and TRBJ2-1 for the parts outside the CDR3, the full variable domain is DTGVSQNPRHKITKRGQNVTFRCDPISEHNRLYWYRQTLGQGPEFLTYFQNEAQLEKSRLLSDRFSAERPKGSFSTLEIQRTEQGDSAMYLCASSLVIGLAGGYNEQFFGPGTRLTVL.

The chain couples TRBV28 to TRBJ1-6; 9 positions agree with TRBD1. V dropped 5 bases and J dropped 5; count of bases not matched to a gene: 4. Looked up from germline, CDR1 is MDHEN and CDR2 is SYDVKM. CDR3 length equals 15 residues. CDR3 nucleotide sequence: TGTGCCAGCAGTCCGGGGGACAGGGATAATTCACCCCTCCACTTT. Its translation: CASSPGDRDNSPLHF. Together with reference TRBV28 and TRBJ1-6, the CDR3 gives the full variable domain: DVKVTQSSRYLVKRTGEKVFLECVQDMDHENMFWYRQDPGLGLRLIYFSYDVKMKEKGDIPEGYSVSREKKERFSLILESASTNQTSMYLCASSPGDRDNSPLHFGNGTRLTVT.

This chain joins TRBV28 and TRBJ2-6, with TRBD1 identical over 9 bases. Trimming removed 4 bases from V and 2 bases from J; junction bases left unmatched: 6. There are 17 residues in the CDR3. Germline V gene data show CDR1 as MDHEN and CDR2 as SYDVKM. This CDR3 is CASSSPGQGAGANVLTF. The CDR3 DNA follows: TGTGCCAGCAGTTCCCCGGGACAGGGTGCTGGGGCCAACGTCCTGACTTTC.

This CDR3 is CASSYGQGGRNTIYF. DNA of the CDR3: TGTGCCAGCAGTTACGGACAGGGGGGGAGAAACACCATATATTTT. The chain carries TRBV6-6 and TRBJ1-3, with 10 bases lining up with TRBD1. Germline CDR1 is MNHNY and CDR2 is SVGAGI (reference sequence). This CDR3 contains 15 residues. With 2 bases clipped from V and 5 bases from J, the junction kept 3 bases outside the gene matches.

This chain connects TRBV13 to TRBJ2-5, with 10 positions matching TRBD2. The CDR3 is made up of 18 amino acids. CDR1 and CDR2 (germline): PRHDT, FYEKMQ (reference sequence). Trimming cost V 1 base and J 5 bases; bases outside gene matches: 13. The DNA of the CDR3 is TGTGCCAGCAGCTTAGTATTAGCGGGGGGCCCCCCCCGGGAGACCCAGTACTTC. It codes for CASSLVLAGGPPRETQYF.